Listed below are T cell receptor beta chains from one sample, sequenced in a study of cytomegalovirus exposure and HLA in healthy donors. Sequenced by immunoSEQ multiplex PCR; TCRdb stores in-frame clones only, minus some. The table includes some 270,000 clones, 80% detected once. The sequenced material came from PBMCs. These receptors came from a girl aged 2 to 10 in good health and CMV-seronegative. Both conserved end residues are part of each CDR3. The D gene is left open where the match is weak. Size is stated for part of the rows, as once, few or many counts, or as a class when the clone is expanded.

d_gene,v_gene,abundance,j_gene,CDR3nt,CDR3aa
TRBD2,TRBV19,.,TRBJ2-7,TGTGCCAGTAGCCGCGGGAGTCTCGTTGGAAACGAGCAGTACTTC,CASSRGSLVGNEQYF
.,TRBV28,.,TRBJ2-7,TGTGCCAGCAGTTTTGGGACATCGACCTACGAGCAGTACTTC,CASSFGTSTYEQYF
TRBD2,TRBV7-9,.,TRBJ2-7,TGTTCCAGCAGCTTCCCTAGCGGGAGCTCCTACGAGCAGTACTTC,CSSSFPSGSSYEQYF
.,TRBV13,.,TRBJ2-1,TGTGCCAGCAGCTTATCGGTCAATGAGCAGTTCTTC,CASSLSVNEQFF
.,TRBV13,.,TRBJ2-7,TGTGCCAGCAGCTTAGGGCAGAACCCCTACGAGCAGTACTTC,CASSLGQNPYEQYF
TRBD2,TRBV25-1,few,TRBJ2-3,TGTGCCAGCAGTGCGATGCTTGCTAGCGGGAGGGTCCCAGATACGCAGTATTTT,CASSAMLASGRVPDTQYF
TRBD1,TRBV4-1,.,TRBJ1-5,TGCGCCAGCAGCCAGGCCGGGACAGCCCGTGGACAGCCCCAGCATTTT,CASSQAGTARGQPQHF
.,TRBV13,.,TRBJ2-3,TGTGCCAGCAGCATGGGGGGTAAGGATACGCAGTATTTT,CASSMGGKDTQYF
.,TRBV7-3,.,TRBJ1-2,TGTGCCAGCAGCTTACAGGGATTCAGTAGCTACACCTTC,CASSLQGFSSYTF
.,TRBV1,.,TRBJ2-3,TGCACCAGCAGCCATCCCTGTGTAGCAGATACGCAGTATTTT,CTSSHPCVADTQYF
TRBD1,TRBV30,once,TRBJ1-1,TGTGCCTGGAGTGGTGGGTGGCAGGGGGATGACCCCACTGAAGCTTTCTTT,CAWSGGWQGDDPTEAFF
TRBD2,TRBV29-1,few,TRBJ2-4,TGCAGCGGATTGGGACTAGCGGGCAAAAACATTCAGTACTTC,CSGLGLAGKNIQYF
TRBD2,TRBV7-9,.,TRBJ2-7,TGTGCCAGCAGGGGCGGGGGCTACGAGCAGTACTTC,CASRGGGYEQYF
.,TRBV7-2,.,TRBJ2-7,TGTGCCAGCAGCCCTAGGGTGGGAGTATCCGAGCAGTACTTC,CASSPRVGVSEQYF
.,TRBV19,.,TRBJ1-2,TGTGCCAGTAGCACCCAGGCAGGGGAGAGAGATGGCTACACCTTC,CASSTQAGERDGYTF
TRBD1,TRBV28,.,TRBJ1-6,TGTGCCAGCAGTCTGGGACAGGGAAAATATTCACCCCTCCACTTT,CASSLGQGKYSPLHF
.,TRBV7-4,.,TRBJ1-2,TGTGCCAGCAGCGACAGCTATCCTAACTATGGCTACACCTTC,CASSDSYPNYGYTF
TRBD2,TRBV7-9,.,TRBJ2-3,TGTTCCAGCAGCTTAGACGGGGGGGCCACAGATACGCAGTATTTT,CSSSLDGGATDTQYF
.,TRBV6-5,few,TRBJ1-1,TGTGCCAGCAGTTACACATCCGGGAGTGGAGCTTTCTTT,CASSYTSGSGAFF
.,TRBV28,once,TRBJ1-1,TGTGCCAGCAGTTTCTTTTACAGGGCTGAAGCTTTCTTT,CASSFFYRAEAFF
TRBD2,TRBV7-9,.,TRBJ2-3,TGTTCCAGCAGCTTAGTCATGCGGGAGGGAGATACGCAGTATTTT,CSSSLVMREGDTQYF
TRBD2,TRBV5-4,.,TRBJ2-7,TGTGCCAGCAGCTTGACCCGTAGCGGGGGGGTGTACGAGCAGTACTTC,CASSLTRSGGVYEQYF
.,TRBV18,.,TRBJ1-4,TGTGCCAGCTCACCATTACCGTCTAGAGAAGAAAAACTGTTTTTT,CASSPLPSREEKLFF
.,TRBV18,.,TRBJ2-5,TGTGCCAGCTCTCCACAATCGAACCACAGAGAGACCCAGTACTTC,CASSPQSNHRETQYF
TRBD1,TRBV6-5,.,TRBJ2-5,TGTGCCAGCAGTTACTCAGAAGGGGGCCTCTCAGAGACCCAGTACTTC,CASSYSEGGLSETQYF
.,TRBV14,.,TRBJ2-3,TGTGCCAGCAGCCAAGAGTTCAACGGGTACGATACGCAGTATTTT,CASSQEFNGYDTQYF
TRBD1,TRBV27,.,TRBJ1-6,TGTGCCAGCAGTACCCCGGACAGGGAGGTTTCACCCCTCCACTTT,CASSTPDREVSPLHF
.,TRBV5-1,.,TRBJ2-2,TGCGCCAGCAGCTGGCCCCGGGACATTTACGGCCGCGGGGAGCTGTTTTTT,CASSWPRDIYGRGELFF
TRBD2,TRBV18,once,TRBJ2-3,TGTGCCAGCTCACGGTCTTTAGCGGGGACCACAGATACGCAGTATTTT,CASSRSLAGTTDTQYF
.,TRBV7-8,.,TRBJ1-6,TGTGCCAGCCGTGAATTGAGCTCCTATAATTCACCCCTCCACTTT,CASRELSSYNSPLHF
.,TRBV5-1,.,TRBJ2-2,TGCGCCAGCAGAAGCCAGAGAGGAGGCGGCACCGGGGAGCTGTTTTTT,CASRSQRGGGTGELFF
TRBD2,TRBV7-6,.,TRBJ2-1,TGTGCCAGCAGTTCCCACCGGGCCAATCTGGGACTAGACAATGAGCAGTTCTTC,CASSSHRANLGLDNEQFF
.,TRBV6-1,.,TRBJ1-1,TGTGCCAGCAGTGAAGCGGGACATTTAATGAACACTGAAGCTTTCTTT,CASSEAGHLMNTEAFF
.,TRBV28,few,TRBJ1-2,TGTGCCAGCAGTTTACGATTTCTGGGGCTGGGCTATGGCTACACCTTC,CASSLRFLGLGYGYTF
.,TRBV21-1,.,TRBJ2-7,TGTGCCAGCAGCCAGGGGGACAAAAAGGCCGAGCAGTACTTC,CASSQGDKKAEQYF
.,TRBV6-5,.,TRBJ1-1,TGTGCCAGCAGTAAGGACAATCAAGCGAACACTGAAGCTTTCTTT,CASSKDNQANTEAFF
.,TRBV5-1,.,TRBJ2-7,TGCGCCAGCAGCTTGGGGTTCGGGGTCGTCTCCTACGAGCAGTACTTC,CASSLGFGVVSYEQYF
TRBD1,TRBV28,.,TRBJ1-2,TGTGCCAGCAATCAAGGAGGGACAGCTTATTCTAACTATGGCTACACCTTC,CASNQGGTAYSNYGYTF
.,TRBV6-4,.,TRBJ1-2,TGTGCCAGCAGTGGAGGACACCCGTATGGCTACACCTTC,CASSGGHPYGYTF
.,TRBV29-1,.,TRBJ1-2,TGCAGCGTCGGGGGGGGGAACTATGGCTACACCTTC,CSVGGGNYGYTF
TRBD2,TRBV2,.,TRBJ2-3,TGTGCCAGTCTAGCGGAAAGCACAGATACGCAGTATTTT,CASLAESTDTQYF
TRBD2,TRBV27,.,TRBJ2-1,TGTGCCAGCAGTTTAGGAACTGGACTAGCGGGAAAGATTAACTACAATGAGCAGTTCTTC,CASSLGTGLAGKINYNEQFF
.,TRBV18,few,TRBJ2-3,TGTGCCAGCTCACCAAACCCTACAGGTTCTAGCACAGATACGCAGTATTTT,CASSPNPTGSSTDTQYF
.,TRBV7-6,.,TRBJ1-1,TGTGCCAGCAGCTTAGAGCAGGGAGGCATGAACACTGAAGCTTTCTTT,CASSLEQGGMNTEAFF
TRBD1,TRBV28,few,TRBJ1-2,TGTGCCAGTGCGACAGGGAACTATGGCTACACCTTC,CASATGNYGYTF
.,TRBV2,.,TRBJ1-1,TGTGCCACTCGAGGCCGATACGAAGCTTTCTTT,CATRGRYEAFF
TRBD1,TRBV29-1,.,TRBJ2-5,TGCAGCGTTGATCCGGGACAGACTTCAGAGACCCAGTACTTC,CSVDPGQTSETQYF
TRBD1,TRBV9,.,TRBJ1-5,TGTGCCAGCAGCGCCACAGGGGTGGGCAATCAGCCCCAGCATTTT,CASSATGVGNQPQHF
TRBD2,TRBV7-9,.,TRBJ2-1,TGTGCCAGCAGCCAAACCGGGGGACTAGCGGCCAGGGGGCAGTTCTTC,CASSQTGGLAARGQFF
TRBD2,TRBV19,.,TRBJ2-1,TGTGCCAGTAAGCCCGGACTAGCGGGAGGGTGGTCCTACAATGAGCAGTTCTTC,CASKPGLAGGWSYNEQFF
.,TRBV5-1,.,TRBJ1-2,TGCGCCAGCAGCACCGGGACACTTCTGACGGATGGCTACACCTTC,CASSTGTLLTDGYTF
TRBD1,TRBV28,.,TRBJ2-2,TGTGCCAGCAGTTTACAGGGGGTGACCGGGGAGCTGTTTTTT,CASSLQGVTGELFF
TRBD2,TRBV29-1,few,TRBJ2-1,TGCAGCGTTGGTCAGGCCGGGGGAGGGAGCTACAATGAGCAGTTCTTC,CSVGQAGGGSYNEQFF
.,TRBV15,.,TRBJ2-2,TGTGCCACCAGCAGAGTGCGGGGAACCGGGGAGCTGTTTTTT,CATSRVRGTGELFF
.,TRBV5-1,.,TRBJ2-3,TGCGCCAGCAGCTTCGGGTGGGTCACAGATACGCAGTATTTT,CASSFGWVTDTQYF